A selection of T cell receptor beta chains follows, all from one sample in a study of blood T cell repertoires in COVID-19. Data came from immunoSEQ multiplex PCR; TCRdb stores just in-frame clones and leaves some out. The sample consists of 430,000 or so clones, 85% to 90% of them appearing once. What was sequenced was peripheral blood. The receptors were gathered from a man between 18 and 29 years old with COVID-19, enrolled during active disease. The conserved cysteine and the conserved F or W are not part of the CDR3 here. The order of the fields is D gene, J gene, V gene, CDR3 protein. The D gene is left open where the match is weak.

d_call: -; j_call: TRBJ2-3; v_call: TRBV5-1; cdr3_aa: ASSPTTGSTDTQY
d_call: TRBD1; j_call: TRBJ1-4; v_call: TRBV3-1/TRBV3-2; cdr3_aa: ASSWGTGGTNEKLF
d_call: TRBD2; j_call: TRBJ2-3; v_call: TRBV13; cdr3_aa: ASSPEAGGMADTQY
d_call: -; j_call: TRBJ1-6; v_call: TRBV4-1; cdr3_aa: ASSQGEGAYYNSPLH
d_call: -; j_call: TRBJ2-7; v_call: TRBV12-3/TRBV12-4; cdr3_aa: ASSRTASYEQY
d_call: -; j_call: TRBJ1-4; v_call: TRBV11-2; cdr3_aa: ASSLEGGPKSRVF
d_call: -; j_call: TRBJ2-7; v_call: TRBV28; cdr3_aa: ASSLPYSTTRRYEQY
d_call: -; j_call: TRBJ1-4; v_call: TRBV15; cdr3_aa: ATSRDTRSNEKLF
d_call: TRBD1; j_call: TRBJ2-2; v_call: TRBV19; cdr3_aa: ASTSLWGTGASGELF
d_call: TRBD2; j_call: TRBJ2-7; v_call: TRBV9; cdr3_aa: ASSSVAGEVSGEQY